The 11 T cell receptor beta chains below were found in one sample sequenced in a study of blood T cell repertoires in COVID-19. The table came from immunoSEQ multiplex PCR; TCRdb's copy has only in-frame clones and leaves some out. The table lists 250,000 to 350,000 clones, approximately 87% of them singletons, with approximately 8% in the top ten. The sample taken for sequencing was peripheral blood. Receptors originate from a woman aged 45 to 65 who had recovered from COVID-19.

The chain uses TRBV5-1 and TRBJ1-2; D might be TRBD1 (5 bases). CDR1 is SGHRS and CDR2 is YFSETQ in the germline V gene. The CDR3 is made up of 12 amino acids. V lost 0 bases and J 8 bases, leaving 8 bases between the germline ends. CDR3 coding DNA: TGCGCCAGCAGCTTGGGCAGGGTAGGCTACACCTTC. Protein: CASSLGRVGYTF.

This chain joins TRBV7-3 and TRBJ2-1; D may be TRBD2 (5 bases). Germline CDR1 reads SGHTA; CDR2 reads FQGTGA. Trimming removed 5 bases at V and 7 bases at J, with 9 bases between. This CDR3 spans 12 amino acids. The CDR3: CASSLGENEQFF. DNA of the CDR3: TGTGCCAGCAGCCTCGGGGAAAATGAGCAGTTCTTC.

V gene TRBV28 combines with J gene TRBJ1-3, with TRBD1 as a possible D gene (6 bases). The CDR3 contains 14 residues. Germline lookup yields CDR1 MDHEN and CDR2 SYDVKM. Trimming shortened V by 6 bases and J by 1 base, and 10 bases separated the two germline ends. The chain's CDR3 is CASRPRGSGNTIYF. In DNA form, the CDR3 reads TGTGCCAGCAGACCCAGGGGTTCTGGAAACACCATATATTTT.

This chain joins TRBV15 and TRBJ2-7; D uncertain. V lost 0 bases, J lost 3 bases, and 3 bases lay in between. The CDR3 runs 12 residues. Germline lookup yields CDR1 LNHNV and CDR2 YYDKDF (reference sequence). The CDR3 spells CATSRDGYEQYF. The CDR3 bases are TGTGCCACCAGCAGAGACGGCTACGAGCAGTACTTC.

CDR3 nucleotide sequence: TGTGCCATCAGTGGAGGGACAGGGGGCATGGAGACCCAGTACTTC. Protein product: CAISGGTGGMETQYF. V is TRBV10-3 and J is TRBJ2-5; 12 nucleotides line up with TRBD1. The CDR3 runs to 15 residues. Germline lookup yields CDR1 ENHRY and CDR2 SYGVKD. The junction had 5 bases not matched to a gene; V was cut back by 4 bases and J by 5 bases.

This chain uses TRBV11-2 with TRBJ2-5; TRBD2 might be the D (6 bases). With 4 bases removed from V and 5 bases from J, the gap between germline ends came to 11 bases. This CDR3 is built from 13 residues. CDR1 is SGHAT, CDR2 FQNNGV, per germline. The CDR3 coding sequence is TGTGCCAGCAGCTCCATCCGGGAGGAGACCCAGTACTTC. The encoded protein is CASSSIREETQYF.

The chain recombines TRBV2 with TRBJ2-7; D is ambiguous. Germline CDR1 is SNHLY and CDR2 is FYNNEI. V lost 3 bases and J 6 bases, leaving 12 bases between the germline ends. The CDR3 totals 13 residues. In nucleotides, the CDR3 is TGTGCCAGCAGTGATCCCAGTGTTCGCGAGCAGTACTTC. This translates into CASSDPSVREQYF.

This chain links TRBV27 with TRBJ2-3, with TRBD2 as a possible D gene (5 bases). Looked up from germline, CDR1 is MNHEY and CDR2 is SMNVEV (reference sequence). With 0 bases removed from V and 6 bases from J, the gap between germline ends came to 16 bases. This CDR3 comprises 16 residues. Here the CDR3 reads CASSLSTLAGGDTQYF. The DNA of the CDR3 is TGTGCCAGCAGTTTATCTACGCTGGCGGGCGGGGATACGCAGTATTTT.

V gene TRBV6-1 combines with J gene TRBJ2-1; 8 bases are shared with TRBD1. J gave up 0 bases and V 2 bases, and 9 bases lay outside the gene matches. CDR3 length equals 18 residues. Germline lookup yields CDR1 MNHNS and CDR2 SASEGT. The CDR3 protein is CASSERDRPSISYNEQFF. The CDR3 nucleotides read TGTGCCAGCAGTGAAAGGGACAGGCCTAGTATCTCCTACAATGAGCAGTTCTTC.

V is TRBV14 and J is TRBJ2-5; 7 bases map to TRBD1. Germline CDR1 SGHDN, CDR2 FVKESK. Trimming at V came to 0 bases and at J to 3 bases, leaving 7 bases not matched to a gene. The CDR3 sequence is 16 residues long. DNA for the CDR3: TGTGCCAGCAGCCAAGACCCGGACAGGAGTAAAGAGACCCAGTACTTC. This codes for CASSQDPDRSKETQYF.

The chain joins TRBV4-1 to TRBJ1-4; the D is unclear. The V gene lost 0 bases and the J gene lost 13 bases, with 18 bases spanning the gap. The CDR3 sequence is 15 residues long. Germline CDR1 MGHRA, CDR2 YSYEKL. The chain's CDR3 is CASSQDQTPGLILFF. As DNA, the CDR3 is TGCGCCAGCAGCCAAGATCAAACACCGGGATTAATACTGTTTTTT.